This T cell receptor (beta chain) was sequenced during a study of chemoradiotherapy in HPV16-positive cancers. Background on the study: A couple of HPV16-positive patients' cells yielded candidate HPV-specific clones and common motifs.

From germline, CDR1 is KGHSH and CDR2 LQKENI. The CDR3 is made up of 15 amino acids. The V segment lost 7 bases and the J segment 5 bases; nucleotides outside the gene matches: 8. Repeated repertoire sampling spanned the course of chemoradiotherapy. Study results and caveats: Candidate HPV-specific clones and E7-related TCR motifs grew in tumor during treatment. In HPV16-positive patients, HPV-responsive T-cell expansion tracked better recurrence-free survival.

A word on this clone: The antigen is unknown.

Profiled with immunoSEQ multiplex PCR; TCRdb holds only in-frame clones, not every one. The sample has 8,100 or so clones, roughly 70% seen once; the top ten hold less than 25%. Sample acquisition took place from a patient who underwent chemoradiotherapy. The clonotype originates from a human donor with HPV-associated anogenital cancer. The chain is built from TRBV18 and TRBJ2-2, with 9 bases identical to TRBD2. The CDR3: CASCALGLATGELFF. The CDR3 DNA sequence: TGTGCCAGCTGTGCCTTGGGACTAGCAACCGGGGAGCTGTTTTTT. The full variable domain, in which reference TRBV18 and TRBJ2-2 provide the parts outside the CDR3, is NAGVMQNPRHLVRRRGQEARLRCSPMKGHSHVYWYRQLPEEGLKFMVYLQKENIIDESGMPKERFSAEFPKEGPSILRIQQVVRGDSAAYFCASCALGLATGELFFGEGSRLTVL.